This entry features one T cell receptor (beta chain) sequence. The CDR3 contains 13 residues. Germline assignment: CDR1 SGDLS and CDR2 YYNGEE. With 5 bases clipped from V and 4 bases from J, the junction kept 5 bases outside the gene matches. This table comes from immunoSEQ multiplex PCR, and its TCRdb copy is limited to in-frame clones, with some not included. The sample lists about 220,000 clones, roughly 89% occurring once. The data were obtained in a study of blood T cell repertoires in COVID-19. V is TRBV9 and J is TRBJ1-2, with 7 nucleotides matching TRBD1. The receptor comes from a man in his thirties or forties who had been exposed to COVID-19. The material sequenced was PBMCs or T cells enriched from blood (not recorded which). This CDR3 is CASRDRVGYGYTF. CDR3 DNA sequence: TGTGCCAGCAGAGACAGGGTGGGCTATGGCTACACCTTC.